This T cell receptor beta chain emerged from a study of cytomegalovirus exposure and HLA in healthy donors. Use of 60 Vbeta and 13 Jbeta primers characterized the PCR. Profiled with immunoSEQ multiplex PCR; TCRdb holds only in-frame clones, not every one. Altogether roughly 120,000 clones are present, roughly 72% being singletons, with the ten largest covering around 10%. Note on this clone: The target antigen is unknown.

Regarding the study as a whole: In vitro experiments confirmed that three CMV-associated chains were specific for CMV antigens.

Trimming at V came to 1 base and at J to 3 bases, leaving 8 bases not matched to a gene. CDR1 is SEHNR, CDR2 FQNEAQ, per germline (reference sequence). The CDR3 consists of 16 residues. J is TRBJ1-1 and V is TRBV7-9; 7 bases line up with TRBD1. Input material: PBMCs. This receptor was identified in a woman between 50 and 59 years old in good health and CMV-seropositive. CDR3 protein: CASSLGDRAKDTEAFF. The CDR3 coding sequence is TGTGCCAGCAGCTTAGGTGACAGGGCAAAAGACACTGAAGCTTTCTTT.